This record looks at one T cell receptor (beta chain) sequence and its context. Antigen specificity is unknown. The germline V and J ends were trimmed by 2 bases and 0 bases, with 8 bases remaining between them. CDR3 length equals 15 residues. Germline CDR1 and CDR2: MNHEY and SMNVEV (reference sequence). Primers used in a second PCR of roughly 7 to 11 cycles were a sample-barcoded 5' primer and a J-beta primer mix. TCRdb called the 5' RACE reads again in MiXCR, with one record for every CDR3 protein. The sample gives 600,000 to 850,000 distinct CDR3 sequences, roughly 41% of which show up once; about 20% is in the top ten. The sample originates from a study of blood T cells in healthy people across ages. Study outcomes and limitations: Estimated diversity that came from one million T cells was considered an underestimate. CMV status of donors was unknown, possibly confounding expanded clonotype changes.

Russia was home to the donors, healthy Caucasian individuals aged roughly 6 to 100. The clonotype originates from a woman in her sixties in good health. The J gene is TRBJ1-5, the V gene TRBV27; D is ambiguous. Input material: blood. For the CDR3, the DNA is TGTGCCAGCAGTTTAGGGTTCGATAGCAATCAGCCCCAGCATTTT. Amino acids: CASSLGFDSNQPQHF.